One sample yielded the 5 T cell receptor beta chains listed below, sequenced in a study of T cells in Graves' hyperthyroidism and ophthalmopathy. What was amplified from RNA transcripts were TCR beta CDR3 regions. HTBI primers drove first-round RT-PCR of the TCR CDR3. MiXCR, run by TCRdb on the multiplex PCR reads, gives a single entry per CDR3 protein. The table lists around 800,000 distinct CDR3 sequences, over 35% of them singletons. The sample comprised blood. These TCRs come from a man aged 18 to 35 with Graves' hyperthyroidism.

V gene TRBV9 combines with J gene TRBJ1-1; tentatively, D is TRBD1 (5 bases). The CDR3 covers 14 residues. CDR1 and CDR2 from the germline V gene are SGDLS and YYNGEE. Trimming took off 0 bases at V and 5 bases at J, with 11 bases between the two ends. In DNA form, the CDR3 reads TGTGCCAGCAGCGTAGCGGGGGTCGGGACTGAAGCTTTCTTT. Translated: CASSVAGVGTEAFF. The full variable domain, completed using reference TRBV9 and TRBJ1-1, is DSGVTQTPKHLITATGQRVTLRCSPRSGDLSVYWYQQSLDQGLQFLIQYYNGEERAKGNILERFSAQQFPDLHSELNLSSLELGDSALYFCASSVAGVGTEAFFGQGTRLTVV.

This clonotype was recorded many times. The rearrangement joins TRBV20-1 to TRBJ1-4, with 8 bases lining up with TRBD1. This CDR3 has 12 amino acids. Germline CDR1 reads DFQATT; CDR2 reads SNEGSKA (reference sequence). J lost 6 bases, V lost 3 bases, and 0 bases had no gene match. The CDR3 spells CSARTGDEKLFF. The DNA of the CDR3 is TGCAGTGCTAGGACAGGGGATGAAAAACTGTTTTTT.

V gene TRBV20-1 combines with J gene TRBJ1-2, with TRBD1 as a possible D gene (6 bases). Germline V gene data show CDR1 as DFQATT and CDR2 as SNEGSKA (reference sequence). V shed 3 bases and J shed 8 bases, with 13 bases lying between them. This CDR3 has 12 amino acids. This CDR3 is CSASLARGGYTF. Here the CDR3 DNA reads TGCAGTGCTAGCCTGGCCAGGGGAGGCTACACCTTC.

In this sample, this clonotype turned up a few times. V is TRBV3-1 and J is TRBJ1-1; the D is unclear. Germline values: CDR1 LGHDT, CDR2 YNNKEL (reference sequence). The CDR3 sequence is 15 residues long. V shed 1 base and J shed 0 bases, with 9 bases lying between them. DNA of the CDR3: TGTGCCAGCAGCCAAGGTTCAGCCATGAACACTGAAGCTTTCTTT. This sequence encodes CASSQGSAMNTEAFF.

In DNA, the CDR3 is TGCAGCGTATCAGACAGGGGGCAGGGTGAAAAACTGTTTTTT. Translation: CSVSDRGQGEKLFF. The V gene is TRBV29-1, the J gene TRBJ1-4, with TRBD1 matching over 10 bases. Germline lookup yields CDR1 SQVTM and CDR2 ANQGSEA. The V gene end was trimmed by 6 bases and the J gene end by 7 bases; junction bases not matched to a gene: 8. The CDR3 extends over 14 amino acids.